These 12 T cell receptor beta chains were sequenced from one sample in a study of identical twins. Using its own MiXCR run on the 5' RACE reads, TCRdb lists one record per CDR3 protein. Here the sample spans a few hundred thousand distinct CDR3 sequences, 7.5% to 10% being singletons. Another study also made use of these data, one on yellow fever vaccine responses in identical twins.

Sequenced input: PBMCs. These receptors came from a woman in her late teens or twenties in good health.

This clonotype was detected a few times. The genes are TRBV15 and TRBJ2-7, with D possibly being TRBD1 (6 bases). The CDR3 length is 13 residues. V lost 6 bases and J lost 1, with 10 bases in between. CDR1 is LNHNV, CDR2 YYDKDF, per germline (reference sequence). The CDR3 DNA sequence: TGTGCCACCAGTTACAGGGAGTCCTACGAGCAGTACTTC. As protein: CATSYRESYEQYF. Based on the CDR3 plus reference TRBV15 and TRBJ2-7, the full variable domain is DAMVIQNPRYQVTQFGKPVTLSCSQTLNHNVMYWYQQKSSQAPKLLFHYYDKDFNNEADTPDNFQSRRPNTSFCFLDIRSPGLGDTAMYLCATSYRESYEQYFGPGTRLTVT.

This chain connects TRBV24-1 to TRBJ2-5; a weak D match, TRBD1 (6 bases). Trimming cost V 4 bases and J 3 bases, with 11 bases left between them. This CDR3 is built from 14 residues. Germline V lookup: CDR1 KGHDR, CDR2 SFDVKD. CDR3 nucleotide sequence: TGTGCCACCAGTGACACCACAGGGAAAGAGACCCAGTACTTC. This translates into CATSDTTGKETQYF.

V gene TRBV6-1 combines with J gene TRBJ2-7; 10 positions agree with TRBD2. Per germline, CDR1 MNHNS and CDR2 SASEGT. With 5 bases clipped from V and 2 bases from J, the junction kept 6 bases outside the gene matches. This CDR3 contains 15 residues. The CDR3 sequence is CASSPWTSGAYEQYF. CDR3 in DNA: TGTGCCAGCAGTCCTTGGACTAGCGGAGCCTACGAGCAGTACTTC.

This clonotype has only a few counts. This chain uses TRBV5-5 with TRBJ2-5; D is possibly TRBD2 (5 bases). Germline CDR1 and CDR2: SGHKS and YYEKEE (reference sequence). V lost 4 bases and J lost 3, with 10 bases in between. The CDR3 has 13 residues. The CDR3: CASSTGVKETQYF. CDR3 DNA: TGTGCCAGCAGCACCGGGGTGAAAGAGACCCAGTACTTC.

This chain uses TRBV24-1 with TRBJ2-1, with no clear D. Germline CDR1 reads KGHDR; CDR2 reads SFDVKD. This CDR3 spans 14 amino acids. Trimming stripped 5 bases from V and 8 bases from J, with 15 bases between. The CDR3 DNA sequence: TGTGCCACCAGTGCACCCACTTTGGGCCATGAGCAGTTCTTC. It codes for CATSAPTLGHEQFF.

This chain links TRBV28 with TRBJ2-1, with 14 bases identical to TRBD2. With V trimmed by 4 bases and J by 4 bases, 6 bases remained unmatched. This CDR3 is 17 amino acids long. In germline, CDR1 is MDHEN, CDR2 SYDVKM. The CDR3 nucleotides are TGTGCCAGCAGTTCCGGGACTAGCGGGAGATTGTACAATGAGCAGTTCTTC. It yields the protein CASSSGTSGRLYNEQFF. Filled out from reference TRBV28 and TRBJ2-1, the complete variable domain reads DVKVTQSSRYLVKRTGEKVFLECVQDMDHENMFWYRQDPGLGLRLIYFSYDVKMKEKGDIPEGYSVSREKKERFSLILESASTNQTSMYLCASSSGTSGRLYNEQFFGPGTRLTVL.

This chain uses TRBV30 with TRBJ2-1; D gene unclear. The V gene lost 1 base and the J gene lost 5 bases, with 6 bases spanning the gap. CDR1 GTSNPN and CDR2 SVGIG come from the germline V gene (reference sequence). The CDR3 extends over 12 amino acids. The CDR3 DNA sequence: TGTGCCTGGAGTGAGGAGAACAATGAGCAGTTCTTC. Translating gives CAWSEENNEQFF.

Comments on this clonotype: This may be a read error: a much more frequent sequence differs by one nucleotide. The chain is built from TRBV6-6 and TRBJ2-1, with D unresolved. This CDR3 comprises 13 residues. The V gene's germline CDR1 is MNHNY and CDR2 SVGAGI (reference sequence). With 7 bases removed from V and 0 bases from J, the gap between germline ends came to 7 bases. The CDR3 nucleotides are TGTGCCAGCACCCAGAGCTCCTACAATGAGCAGTTCTTC. It encodes CASTQSSYNEQFF.

The chain links TRBV10-2 to TRBJ2-7; 9 bases align to TRBD1. The CDR3 runs 15 residues. V lost 6 bases to trimming and J lost 1 base; unmatched junction nucleotides: 7. Germline V gene sequence: CDR1 WSHSY, CDR2 SAAADI. In DNA form, the CDR3 reads TGCGCCAGCAGGCAGACGGGACAGGGTTCCTACGAGCAGTACTTC. It codes for CASRQTGQGSYEQYF.

This clonotype was seen more than once but under ten times. For the CDR3, the DNA is TGCGCCAGCAGCCCAGGTTCGGGGGAGTCTGTTGAGACCCAGTACTTC. It yields the protein CASSPGSGESVETQYF. The chain has TRBV5-1 and TRBJ2-5; a possible D gene is TRBD2 (6 bases). The CDR3 has 16 residues. CDR1 and CDR2 from the germline V gene are SGHRS and YFSETQ. Trimming shortened V by 4 bases and J by 5 bases, and 21 bases separated the two germline ends.

The genes are TRBV2 and TRBJ1-4; D is unclear. The CDR3 contains 13 residues. The V end lost 6 bases, the J end lost 8 bases, and 13 bases lay between the germline ends. The germline CDR1 and CDR2 sequences are SNHLY and FYNNEI. CDR3 sequence reads: CASRGPSGEKLFF. The CDR3 nucleotides are TGTGCCAGCAGGGGCCCGTCAGGCGAAAAACTGTTTTTT.

The rearrangement uses TRBV7-2 and TRBJ2-3; 12 nucleotides line up with TRBD2. The CDR3 consists of 16 residues. In germline, CDR1 is SGHTA, CDR2 FQGNSA. V was clipped by 2 bases and J by 3 bases; unmatched bases: 3. CDR3 region: CASSLRGTSGTDTQYF. CDR3 coding DNA: TGTGCCAGCAGCTTAAGGGGGACTAGCGGGACAGATACGCAGTATTTT. Full variable domain (missing parts from reference TRBV7-2 and TRBJ2-3): GAGVSQSPSNKVTEKGKDVELRCDPISGHTALYWYRQSLGQGLEFLIYFQGNSAPDKSGLPSDRFSAERTGGSVSTLTIQRTQQEDSAVYLCASSLRGTSGTDTQYFGPGTRLTVL.